This T cell receptor (beta chain) emerged from a study of T cell responses to AZD1222 COVID-19 vaccine. TCRdb's copy holds only in-frame clones and misses some; the assay was immunoSEQ multiplex PCR. The table has 80,000 or so clones, 87% seen once. General observations from the study: The donor group comprised mostly white British people and more females; the analysis possibly underestimated clonal diversity. The study found vaccine-associated CD4 TCRs spanning spike, dominant at 160-218 and 743-854. Baseline antibody screening turned up just a handful of seropositive AZD1222 recipients.

To note about this clone: Its antigen is not identified.

This CDR3 is built from 13 residues. V gave up 1 base and J gave up 0 bases, with 7 bases separating them. CDR1 is SQVTM, CDR2 ANQGSEA, per germline. This TCR was sampled from an adult in good health. V usage is TRBV29-1 and J usage is TRBJ2-7, with D unresolved. The material sequenced was peripheral blood, taken on day 0 of AZD1222 vaccination. The CDR3 sequence: CSVEAGSSYEQYF. The CDR3 DNA follows: TGCAGCGTTGAAGCGGGTAGCTCCTACGAGCAGTACTTC.